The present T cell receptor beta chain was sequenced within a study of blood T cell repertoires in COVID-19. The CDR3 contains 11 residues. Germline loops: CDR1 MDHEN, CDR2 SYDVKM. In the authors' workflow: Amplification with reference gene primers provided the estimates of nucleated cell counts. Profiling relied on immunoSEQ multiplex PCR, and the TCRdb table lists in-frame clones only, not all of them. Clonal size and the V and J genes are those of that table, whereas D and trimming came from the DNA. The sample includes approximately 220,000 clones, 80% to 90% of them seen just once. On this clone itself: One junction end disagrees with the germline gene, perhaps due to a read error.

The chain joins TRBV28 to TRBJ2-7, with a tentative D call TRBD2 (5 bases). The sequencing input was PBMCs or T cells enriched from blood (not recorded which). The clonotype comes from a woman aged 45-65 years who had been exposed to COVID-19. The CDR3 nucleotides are TGTGCCAGCAGTTGGGCGGGCAGGAAAAGCTTC. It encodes CASSWAGRKSF.